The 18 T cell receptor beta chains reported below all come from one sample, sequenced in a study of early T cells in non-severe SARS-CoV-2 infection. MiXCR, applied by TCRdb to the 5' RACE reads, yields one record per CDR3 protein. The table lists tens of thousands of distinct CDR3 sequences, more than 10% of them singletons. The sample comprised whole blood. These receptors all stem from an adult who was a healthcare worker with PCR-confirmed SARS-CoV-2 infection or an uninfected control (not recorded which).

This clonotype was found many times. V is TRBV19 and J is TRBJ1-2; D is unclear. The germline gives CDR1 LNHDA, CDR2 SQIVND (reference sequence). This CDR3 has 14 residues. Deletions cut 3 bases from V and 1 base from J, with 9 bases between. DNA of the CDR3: TGTGCCAGTAGTATGTTCGGCAGTAACTATGGCTACACCTTC. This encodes CASSMFGSNYGYTF. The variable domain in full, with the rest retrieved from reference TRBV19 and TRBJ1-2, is DGGITQSPKYLFRKEGQNVTLSCEQNLNHDAMYWYRQDPGQGLRLIYYSQIVNDFQKGDIAEGYSVSREKKESFPLTVTSAQKNPTAFYLCASSMFGSNYGYTFGSGTRLTVV.

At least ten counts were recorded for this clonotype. CDR3 sequence: CAILGSGTEAFF. CDR3 DNA sequence: TGTGCCATCCTAGGATCTGGTACTGAAGCTTTCTTT. V and J are TRBV28 and TRBJ1-1, with D unresolved. This CDR3 is 12 amino acids long. Germline values: CDR1 MDHEN, CDR2 SYDVKM. Trimming removed 10 bases at V and 5 bases at J, with 14 bases between.

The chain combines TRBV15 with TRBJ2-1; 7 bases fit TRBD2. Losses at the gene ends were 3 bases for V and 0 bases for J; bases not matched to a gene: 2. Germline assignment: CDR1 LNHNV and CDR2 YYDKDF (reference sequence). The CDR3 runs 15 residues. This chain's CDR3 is CATSRSGDSYNEQFF. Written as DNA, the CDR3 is TGTGCCACCAGCAGGAGCGGGGACTCCTACAATGAGCAGTTCTTC.

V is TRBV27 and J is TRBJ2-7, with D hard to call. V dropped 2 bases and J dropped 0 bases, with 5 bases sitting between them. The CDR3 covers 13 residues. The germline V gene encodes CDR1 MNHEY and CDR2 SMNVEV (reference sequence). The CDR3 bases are TGTGCCAGCAGTTTAATTCCCTCCTACGAGCAGTACTTC. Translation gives CASSLIPSYEQYF.

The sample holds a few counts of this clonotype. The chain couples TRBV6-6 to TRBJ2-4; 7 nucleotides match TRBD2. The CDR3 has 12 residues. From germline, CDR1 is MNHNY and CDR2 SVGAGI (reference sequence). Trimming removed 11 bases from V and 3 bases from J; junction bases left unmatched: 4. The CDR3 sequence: CAAGGGKNIQYF. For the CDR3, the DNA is TGTGCCGCCGGCGGGGGCAAAAACATTCAGTACTTC.

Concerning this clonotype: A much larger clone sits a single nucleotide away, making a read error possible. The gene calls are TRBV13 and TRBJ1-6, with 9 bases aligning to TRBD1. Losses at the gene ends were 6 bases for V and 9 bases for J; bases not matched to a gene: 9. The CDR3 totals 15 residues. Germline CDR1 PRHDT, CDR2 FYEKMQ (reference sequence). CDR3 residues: CASRERTGEGSPLHF. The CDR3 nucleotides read TGTGCCAGCAGGGAAAGGACAGGGGAGGGTTCACCCCTCCACTTT.

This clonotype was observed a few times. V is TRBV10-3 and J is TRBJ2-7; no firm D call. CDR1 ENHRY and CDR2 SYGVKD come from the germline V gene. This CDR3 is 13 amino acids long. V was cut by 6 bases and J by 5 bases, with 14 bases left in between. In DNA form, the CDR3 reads TGTGCCATCAGACCCAACAGCCTAAACGAGCAGTACTTC. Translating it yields CAIRPNSLNEQYF.

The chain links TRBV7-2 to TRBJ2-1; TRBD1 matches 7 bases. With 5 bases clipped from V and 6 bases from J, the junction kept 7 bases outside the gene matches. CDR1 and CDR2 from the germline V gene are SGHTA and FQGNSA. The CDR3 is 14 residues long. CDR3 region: CASSPDRMVNEQFF. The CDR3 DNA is TGTGCCAGCAGCCCGGACAGGATGGTCAATGAGCAGTTCTTC.

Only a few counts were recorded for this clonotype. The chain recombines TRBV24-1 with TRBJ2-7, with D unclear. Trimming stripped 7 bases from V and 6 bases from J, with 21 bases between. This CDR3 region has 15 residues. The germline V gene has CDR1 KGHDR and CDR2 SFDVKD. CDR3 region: CATRVLLDRIREQYF. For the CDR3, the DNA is TGTGCCACCAGGGTTCTGTTGGACCGTATTCGCGAGCAGTACTTC.

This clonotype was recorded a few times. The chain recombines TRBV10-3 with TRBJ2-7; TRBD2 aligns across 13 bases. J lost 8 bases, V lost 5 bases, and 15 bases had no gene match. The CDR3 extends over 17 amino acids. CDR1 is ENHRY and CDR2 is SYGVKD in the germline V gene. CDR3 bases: TGTGCCATCAGTCCTACTTGGTTACTAGCGGGAGGGGAACAGCAGTACTTC. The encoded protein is CAISPTWLLAGGEQQYF.

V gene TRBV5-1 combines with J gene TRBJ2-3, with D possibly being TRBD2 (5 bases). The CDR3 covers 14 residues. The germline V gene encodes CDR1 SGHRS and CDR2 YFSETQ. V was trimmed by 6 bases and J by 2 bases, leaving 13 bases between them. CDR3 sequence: CASKGASFTDTQYF. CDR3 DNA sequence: TGCGCCAGCAAGGGAGCGTCGTTCACAGATACGCAGTATTTT.

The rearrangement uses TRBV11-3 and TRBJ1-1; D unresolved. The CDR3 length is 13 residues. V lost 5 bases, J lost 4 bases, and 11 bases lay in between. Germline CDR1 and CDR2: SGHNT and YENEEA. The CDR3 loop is CASSLSKTTEAFF. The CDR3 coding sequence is TGTGCCAGCAGCCTGAGTAAAACCACTGAAGCTTTCTTT.

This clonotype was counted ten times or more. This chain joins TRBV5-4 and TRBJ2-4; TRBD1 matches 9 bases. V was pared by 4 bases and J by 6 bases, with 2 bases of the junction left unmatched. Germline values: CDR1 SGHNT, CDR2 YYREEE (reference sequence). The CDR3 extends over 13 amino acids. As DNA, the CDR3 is TGTGCCAGCAGCGGACAGGGGCGAAACATTCAGTACTTC. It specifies CASSGQGRNIQYF.

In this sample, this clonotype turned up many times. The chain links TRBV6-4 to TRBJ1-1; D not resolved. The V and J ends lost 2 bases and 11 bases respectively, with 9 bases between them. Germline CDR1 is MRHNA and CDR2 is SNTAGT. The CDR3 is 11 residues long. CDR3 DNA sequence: TGTGCCAGCAGTGACGGGGTGGTTGCTTTCTTT. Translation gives CASSDGVVAFF.

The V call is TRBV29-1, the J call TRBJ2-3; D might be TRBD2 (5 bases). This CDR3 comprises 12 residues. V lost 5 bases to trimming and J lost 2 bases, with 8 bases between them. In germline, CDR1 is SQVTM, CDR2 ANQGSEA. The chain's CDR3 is CSVQAVTDTQYF. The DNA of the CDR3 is TGCAGCGTTCAAGCGGTCACAGATACGCAGTATTTT.

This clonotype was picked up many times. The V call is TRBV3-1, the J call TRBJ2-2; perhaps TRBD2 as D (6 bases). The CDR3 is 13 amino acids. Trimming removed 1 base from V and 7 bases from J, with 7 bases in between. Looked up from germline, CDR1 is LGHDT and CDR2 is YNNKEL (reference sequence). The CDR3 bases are TGTGCCAGCAGCCAAGGGGAGGTCGGGGAGCTGTTTTTT. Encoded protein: CASSQGEVGELFF.

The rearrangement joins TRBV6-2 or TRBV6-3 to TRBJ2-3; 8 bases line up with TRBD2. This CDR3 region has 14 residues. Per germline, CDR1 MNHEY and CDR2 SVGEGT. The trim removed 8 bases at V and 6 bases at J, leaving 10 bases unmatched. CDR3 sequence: CASRQSGSGDTQYF. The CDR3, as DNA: TGTGCCAGCCGACAAAGCGGGAGCGGGGATACGCAGTATTTT.

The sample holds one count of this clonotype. In DNA, the CDR3 is TGTGCCAGCAGTACAGGGGGCGGCGGGGAGCTGTTTTTT. It specifies CASSTGGGGELFF. V usage is TRBV7-2 and J usage is TRBJ2-2, with TRBD1 identical over 9 bases. This CDR3 is built from 13 residues. The V gene's germline CDR1 is SGHTA and CDR2 FQGNSA. Trimming took 6 bases from V and 7 from J; bases not matched to a gene: 3.